Below, 5 T cell receptor beta chains from the same sample are listed, as sequenced in a study of blood T cell repertoires in COVID-19. Libraries were prepared by immunoSEQ multiplex PCR; TCRdb keeps only in-frame clonotypes and omits some of them. The table records approximately 260,000 clones, around 89% of them present only once. Sequenced input: peripheral blood. The receptors shown here come from a woman aged 55-75 years with COVID-19, enrolled during active disease.

The V and J genes are TRBV4-2 and TRBJ1-5; D uncertain. The V and J ends lost 0 bases and 4 bases respectively, with 7 bases between them. This CDR3 spans 14 amino acids. Germline V gene data show CDR1 as LGHNA and CDR2 as YNFKEQ. The CDR3 nucleotides are TGTGCCAGCAGCCAAGAACAGATTAATCAGCCCCAGCATTTT. Amino acid sequence: CASSQEQINQPQHF.

The V and J genes are TRBV5-1 and TRBJ1-1, with D unresolved. Deletions cut 0 bases from V and 6 bases from J, with 12 bases between. Germline V gene lookup returns CDR1 SGHRS and CDR2 YFSETQ. This CDR3 contains 14 residues. CDR3 in amino acids: CASSLDPEVSEAFF. CDR3 DNA: TGCGCCAGCAGCTTGGATCCAGAGGTGTCTGAAGCTTTCTTT.

This clone was seen a single time. This sequence joins TRBV5-6 and TRBJ1-4; TRBD1 matches 8 bases. J lost 7 bases, V lost 3 bases, and 11 bases had no gene match. The CDR3 runs to 16 residues. Per germline, CDR1 SGHDT and CDR2 YYEEEE. Written as DNA, the CDR3 is TGTGCCAGCAGCTCCCCGACAGGGGTTCGGGGTGAAAAACTGTTTTTT. This encodes CASSSPTGVRGEKLFF.

V is TRBV7-2 and J is TRBJ2-1; 9 bases map to TRBD2. V was clipped by 2 bases and J by 9 bases; unmatched bases: 11. The CDR3 has 16 residues. From germline, CDR1 is SGHTA and CDR2 FQGNSA. The chain's CDR3 is CASSLTGAGGGSEQFF. CDR3 coding DNA: TGTGCCAGCAGCTTAACCGGAGCGGGGGGCGGGAGTGAGCAGTTCTTC.

The rearrangement uses TRBV7-9 and TRBJ2-1, with TRBD2 identical over 7 bases. V was clipped by 7 bases and J by 2 bases; unmatched bases: 11. The CDR3 has 16 amino acids. Germline CDR1 is SEHNR and CDR2 is FQNEAQ (reference sequence). As DNA, the CDR3 is TGTGCCAGCACCCCGCAACGGGGGGTCCCCTACAATGAGCAGTTCTTC. Its translation is CASTPQRGVPYNEQFF.